This T cell receptor (beta chain) was identified in a study of vaccination effects on CD4 cells after COVID-19. The study, taken as a whole, reports: Vaccine- and infection-induced clones showed marked clonal contraction late following vaccination.

The CDR3 loop spans 14 amino acids. Germline loops: CDR1 MGHRA, CDR2 YSYEKL. J gave up 10 bases and V 6 bases, and 4 bases lay outside the gene matches. With respect to this clone: Its antigen is as yet unknown.

Method: immunoSEQ multiplex PCR; TCRdb's copy keeps in-frame clones and lacks some. The sample yields roughly 16,000 clones, about 76% seen once. Viral peptide pool expansion of antigen-specific CD4+ T cells preceded sequencing in the ViraFEST assay. The culture ran for 10 days, and then CD4+ T cells were isolated. All participants had two doses of either the BNT162b2 or mRNA-1273 vaccine. Culturing of more than 1.5 million PBMC per well took place with roughly 9.4 IU/ml IL-2 and about 10 ug/ml peptides. Cultures got half-medium changes with IL-2 on days 3 and 7. The source was CD4+ T cells from PBMCs cultured with HCoV-NL63 spike peptides, collected after COVID-19 vaccination. The sequence derives from a human donor who received a COVID-19 vaccine. The chain carries TRBV4-1 and TRBJ2-1; 15 nucleotides line up with TRBD2. Here the CDR3 DNA reads TGCGCCAGCAGGGGACTAGCGGGAGGCAGGGAGCAGTTCTTC. Encoded protein: CASRGLAGGREQFF.